These 7 T cell receptor beta chains were sequenced from one sample in a study of neurological immune-mediated disorders. TCRdb passed the 5' RACE reads through MiXCR, listing each CDR3 protein once. The sample yields almost 85,000 distinct CDR3 sequences, just over 2.5% seen once. Sequenced input: PBMCs. The receptors were gathered from a woman between 25 and 40 years old with multiple sclerosis.

This clonotype turned up a few times. The V call is TRBV19, the J call TRBJ2-7; 7 bases agree with TRBD1. Trimming removed 3 bases from V and 2 bases from J; junction bases left unmatched: 7. CDR3 length equals 15 residues. Per germline, CDR1 LNHDA and CDR2 SQIVND (reference sequence). CDR3 bases: TGTGCCAGTAGTATTCTGGGACAGTCGGCCTACGAGCAGTACTTC. It translates to CASSILGQSAYEQYF.

Ten or more counts support this clonotype. The chain links TRBV29-1 to TRBJ2-3; 9 nucleotides match TRBD2. CDR1 and CDR2 from the germline V gene are SQVTM and ANQGSEA. V lost 0 bases and J lost 6; bases outside the gene matches: 4. This CDR3 is 14 amino acids long. CDR3 in amino acids: CSVEDSSGIDTQYF. For the CDR3, the DNA is TGCAGCGTTGAAGACTCTAGCGGGATTGATACGCAGTATTTT.

This clonotype came up many times. V and J are TRBV6-5 and TRBJ2-7; 7 bases align to TRBD2. The CDR3 is made up of 13 amino acids. V lost 0 bases to trimming and J lost 5 bases; unmatched junction nucleotides: 1. Germline-derived CDR1 and CDR2 are MNHEY and SVGAGI. The DNA for the CDR3 is TGTGCCAGCAGTTACTCCCTAGCGGACGAGCAGTACTTC. Amino acid sequence: CASSYSLADEQYF.

In its sample, this clonotype was seen many times. The chain employs TRBV7-9 and TRBJ1-5; D unclear. Germline V CDR1 and CDR2: SEHNR, FQNEAQ (reference sequence). V was cut by 4 bases and J by 7 bases, with 17 bases left in between. This CDR3 is 15 amino acids long. The CDR3 loop is CASSSFIDIDQPQHF. CDR3 in DNA: TGTGCCAGCAGCTCCTTCATCGACATCGACCAGCCCCAGCATTTT.

At least ten counts were recorded for this clonotype. The chain has TRBV27 and TRBJ2-1; 9 bases map to TRBD1. Germline CDR1 is MNHEY and CDR2 is SMNVEV (reference sequence). The CDR3 is made up of 13 amino acids. The V segment lost 6 bases and the J segment 4 bases; nucleotides outside the gene matches: 1. The CDR3: CASRGTGYNEQFF. Here the CDR3 DNA reads TGTGCCAGCAGGGGGACAGGGTACAATGAGCAGTTCTTC.

In its sample, this clonotype was seen many times. V is TRBV7-2 and J is TRBJ2-1; 10 bases fit TRBD2. The CDR3 length is 16 residues. Germline loops: CDR1 SGHTA, CDR2 FQGNSA. V lost 1 base, J lost 5 bases, and 5 bases stayed unmatched. The CDR3 reads CASSLGRTSGNNEQFF. The DNA for the CDR3 is TGTGCCAGCAGCTTAGGACGGACTAGCGGAAACAATGAGCAGTTCTTC.

This clonotype was counted at least ten times. The gene calls are TRBV10-3 and TRBJ1-2; D unclear. The ends were cut back, 11 bases at V and 3 bases at J, with 16 bases in the middle. The CDR3 runs to 13 residues. Germline V gene data show CDR1 as ENHRY and CDR2 as SYGVKD. The chain's CDR3 is CAATTQVYYGYTF. CDR3 nucleotide sequence: TGTGCCGCAACAACCCAGGTCTACTATGGCTACACCTTC.